This TCR beta chain was found in a study of neurological immune-mediated disorders (dated by TCRdb to between 2019 and 2020). Regarding the research as a whole: Among the 35 or so multiple sclerosis patients, relapsing-remitting MS was present in around 30 and secondary progressive MS was present in 3. Of the approximately 66 subjects in the cohort, about 14 were HAM/TSP patients, 34 were multiple sclerosis patients, and some 20 were healthy controls. Alongside PBMC samples, the set of some 97 TCR-beta libraries contained longitudinal samples, technical triplicates, and paired CD4+ and CD8+ T-cell subsets that had been sorted. Peripheral blood TCR-beta repertoires from HTLV-I-associated myelopathy (HAM/TSP) patients, multiple sclerosis patients and healthy controls were compared by UMI-based sequencing.

cDNA synthesis used template-switch 5'RACE with a primer carrying a 10-nucleotide random unique molecular identifier tagging each TCR transcript. Every sequencing run yielded over 170 million TCR-beta sequences covering 15-18 subjects. The RNeasy kit was used for extraction of total RNA. Using the KAPA Real-time Library Amplification kit, TCR-beta VDJ regions were amplified with primers for the TCR constant region and the 5'RACE anchor. Sample indexes and Illumina adaptors were added in a first PCR, after which library yield was increased in a second PCR. The roughly 650 bp TCR product was size-selected on a 2% E-gel SizeSelection system after Ampure bead purification. Before pooling, library quality was assessed on a Bioanalyzer, concentration was determined with Qubit, and library quantification was performed with the Kapa Library Quantification kit. Libraries were sequenced paired-end 2 x 150 bp on an Illumina HiSeq 2500. To increase sequence diversity, roughly 24-30% phiX was spiked into each library pool. For the original study's pipeline: The quality-filtered reads were processed with the UMI-based MiGEC pipeline, whose error correction step removed more than 80% of the raw TCR sequences. VDJ genes were aligned to IMGT germline references, and each clonotype was defined by a unique CDR3 amino acid sequence together with V-J genes. Clonal expansion, Shannon diversity and CDR3 relatedness (CalcPairwiseDistances, ClusterSamples) were evaluated with VDJtools, and phylogenetic trees were built with CLCbio workbench. Expanded clones were defined as having at least 8 unique UMIs, based on coefficient-of-variation modelling across technical triplicates. TCRdb reworked the public reads: Q25 trimming with fastp, MiXCR clone assembly, productive beta chains retained. Each entry merges the rows of one CDR3 protein and shows their most common DNA and genes. V and J calls and clone size were set by TCRdb, not the authors. The sample profile shows 25,000 to 30,000 distinct CDR3 sequences; 3.3% of them were found once. The ten largest make up 6% to 7.5% of the sample.

General conclusions and limits of the study: The MS cluster showed no association with clinical or MRI features, and the authors stated that larger cohorts are needed. Phylogenetic analysis grouped repertoires from 18 of 34 MS patients into a cluster of related CDR3 sequences, suggesting a possible repertoire-level signature. Across subjects, expanded clones never shared an identical CDR3 amino acid sequence, which suggests that the TCR-beta repertoires in every group were private. TCR clonal expansion was highest in HAM/TSP patients and lowest in MS patients, with MS patients falling below even healthy controls.

The CDR3 has 14 amino acids, counting the end cysteine and phenylalanine. Only CDR3 DNA remains: 42 bases, in frame from the first base. The germline V gene specifies SGHRS as CDR1 and YFSETQ as CDR2. For the unsorted PBMC libraries, 2 million PBMCs were stored in RNAlater at -80 degrees C until RNA extraction and were used to generate the libraries. The multiple sclerosis patients were enrolled in a US clinical protocol that evaluated disease progression with magnetic resonance imaging. Peripheral blood was subjected to Ficoll-Hypaque density gradient centrifugation to isolate PBMCs, which were then cryopreserved in liquid nitrogen. This clonotype was detected ten times or more. This receptor's antigen is unknown. One junction end disagrees with the germline gene, perhaps due to a read error.

Rearrangement joined TRBV5-1 to TRBJ1-5, with 10 bases aligning to TRBD1. The specimen sequenced was PBMCs. The sequence was obtained from a woman in her thirties with multiple sclerosis. CDR3 reads: CASSLGDRGQPQNF. The bases read TGCGCCAGCAGCTTGGGGGACAGGGGTCAGCCCCAGAATTTT.